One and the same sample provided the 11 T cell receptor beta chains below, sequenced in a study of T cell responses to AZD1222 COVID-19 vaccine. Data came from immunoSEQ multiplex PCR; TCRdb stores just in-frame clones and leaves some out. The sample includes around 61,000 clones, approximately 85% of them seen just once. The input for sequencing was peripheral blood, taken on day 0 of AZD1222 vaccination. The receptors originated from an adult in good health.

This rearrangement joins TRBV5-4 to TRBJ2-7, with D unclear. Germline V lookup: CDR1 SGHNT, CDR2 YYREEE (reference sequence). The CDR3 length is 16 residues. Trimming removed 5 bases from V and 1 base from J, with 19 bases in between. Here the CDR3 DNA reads TGTGCCAGCAGAGACCCAACAGACCTAACTTCCTACGAGCAGTACTTC. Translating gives CASRDPTDLTSYEQYF.

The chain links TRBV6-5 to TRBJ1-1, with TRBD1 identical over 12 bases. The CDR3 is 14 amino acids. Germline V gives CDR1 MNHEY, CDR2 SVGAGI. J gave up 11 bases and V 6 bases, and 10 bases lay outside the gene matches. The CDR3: CASRGGQGAGSAFF. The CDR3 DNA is TGTGCCAGCAGGGGGGGACAGGGGGCAGGCTCGGCTTTCTTT.

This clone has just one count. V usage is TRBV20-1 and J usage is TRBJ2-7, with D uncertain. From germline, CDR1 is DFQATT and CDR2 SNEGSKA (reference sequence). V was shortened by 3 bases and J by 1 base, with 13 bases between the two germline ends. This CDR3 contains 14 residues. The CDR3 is CSASMIGRSYEQYF. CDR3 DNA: TGCAGTGCTAGTATGATAGGTCGTTCCTACGAGCAGTACTTC.

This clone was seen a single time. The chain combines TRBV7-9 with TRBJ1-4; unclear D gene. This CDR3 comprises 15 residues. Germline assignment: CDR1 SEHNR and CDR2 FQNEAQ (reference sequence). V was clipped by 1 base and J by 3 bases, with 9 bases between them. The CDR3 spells CASSLGGHPNEKLFF. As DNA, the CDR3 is TGTGCCAGCAGCTTAGGCGGGCACCCTAATGAAAAACTGTTTTTT.

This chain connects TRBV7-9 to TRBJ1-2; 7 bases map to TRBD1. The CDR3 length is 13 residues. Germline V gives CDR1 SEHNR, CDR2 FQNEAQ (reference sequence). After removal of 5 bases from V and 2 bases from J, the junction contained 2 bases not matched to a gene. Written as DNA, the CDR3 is TGTGCCAGCAGCCCGGGACAGAACTATGGCTACACCTTC. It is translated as CASSPGQNYGYTF.

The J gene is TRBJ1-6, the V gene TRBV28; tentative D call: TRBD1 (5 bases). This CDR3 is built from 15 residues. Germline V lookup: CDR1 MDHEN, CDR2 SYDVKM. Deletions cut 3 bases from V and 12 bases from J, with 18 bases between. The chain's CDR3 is CASSLGVWARGPLHF. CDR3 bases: TGTGCCAGCAGTTTGGGGGTTTGGGCACGTGGACCCCTCCACTTT.

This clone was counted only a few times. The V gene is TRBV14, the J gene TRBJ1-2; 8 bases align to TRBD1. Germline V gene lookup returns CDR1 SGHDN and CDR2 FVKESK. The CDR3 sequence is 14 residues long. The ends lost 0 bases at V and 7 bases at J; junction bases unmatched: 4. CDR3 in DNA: TGTGCCAGCAGCCAAGACAGGACAGGGTTTGGCTACACCTTC. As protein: CASSQDRTGFGYTF.

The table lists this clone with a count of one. CDR3 region: CASSSRGGNTDTQYF. CDR3 bases: TGTGCCAGCAGCTCAAGGGGGGGCAACACAGATACGCAGTATTTT. The V and J genes are TRBV9 and TRBJ2-3, with a possible D match to TRBD2 (7 bases). Trimming removed 4 bases from V and 2 bases from J, with 14 bases in between. CDR3 size: 15 residues. CDR1 is SGDLS and CDR2 is YYNGEE in the germline V gene.

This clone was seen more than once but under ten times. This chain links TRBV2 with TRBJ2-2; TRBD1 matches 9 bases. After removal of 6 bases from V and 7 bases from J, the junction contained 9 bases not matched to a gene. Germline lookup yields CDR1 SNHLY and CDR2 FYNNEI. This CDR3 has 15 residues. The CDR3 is CASRAGTGYGGELFF. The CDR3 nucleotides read TGTGCCAGCAGGGCTGGGACAGGGTATGGCGGGGAGCTGTTTTTT.

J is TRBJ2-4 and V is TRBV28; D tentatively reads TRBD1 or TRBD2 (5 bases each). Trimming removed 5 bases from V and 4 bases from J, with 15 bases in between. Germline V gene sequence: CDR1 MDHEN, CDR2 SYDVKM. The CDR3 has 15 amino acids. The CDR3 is CASSPGDDMKNIQYF. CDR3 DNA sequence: TGTGCCAGCAGTCCCGGGGACGACATGAAAAACATTCAGTACTTC.

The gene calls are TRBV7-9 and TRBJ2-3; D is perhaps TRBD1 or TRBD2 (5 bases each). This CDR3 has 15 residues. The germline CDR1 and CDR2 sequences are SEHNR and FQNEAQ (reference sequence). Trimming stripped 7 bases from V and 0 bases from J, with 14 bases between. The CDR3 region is CASTSQGRSTDTQYF. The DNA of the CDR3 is TGTGCCAGCACTTCCCAGGGACGGAGCACAGATACGCAGTATTTT.